Shown below are 24 T cell receptor beta chains from a single sample sequenced in a study of regulatory T cells. General observations from the study: Compared with autologous conventional CD4+ cells and control regulatory cells, CD3G-deficient regulatory T cells showed reduced diversity.

These receptors lack a known antigen. Amplification used 52 TRBV primers and 13 TRBJ primers. Libraries were prepared by immunoSEQ multiplex PCR; TCRdb keeps only in-frame clonotypes and omits some of them. The profile shows about 5,700 clones, 80% to 90% of them singletons. Specimen: CD4+ Tregs sorted from blood. The receptors were gathered from a person aged 18 to 30 with CD3G deficiency.

The rearrangement links TRBV18 to TRBJ2-5; D is possibly TRBD2 (6 bases). V shed 6 bases and J shed 5 bases, with 13 bases lying between them. Germline CDR1 KGHSH, CDR2 LQKENI. This CDR3 contains 13 residues. CDR3 DNA sequence: TGTGCCAGCTCCCCTAGCGCCCGGGAGACCCAGTACTTC. Its translation is CASSPSARETQYF. Drawing the rest from reference TRBV18 and TRBJ2-5, the complete variable domain is NAGVMQNPRHLVRRRGQEARLRCSPMKGHSHVYWYRQLPEEGLKFMVYLQKENIIDESGMPKERFSAEFPKEGPSILRIQQVVRGDSAAYFCASSPSARETQYFGPGTRLLVL.

The chain recombines TRBV28 with TRBJ2-7; unclear D gene. Trimming cost V 3 bases and J 2 bases, with 14 bases left between them. The CDR3 totals 15 residues. CDR1 MDHEN and CDR2 SYDVKM come from the germline V gene. CDR3 bases: TGTGCCAGCAGTTTTCGGTGGAAAACGACCTACGAGCAGTACTTC. This gives the protein CASSFRWKTTYEQYF.

This chain connects TRBV6-5 to TRBJ1-1, with no clear D. The CDR3 contains 13 residues. Germline CDR1 is MNHEY and CDR2 is SVGAGI. V lost 5 bases and J 1 base, leaving 8 bases between the germline ends. CDR3 bases: TGTGCCAGCAGTGCTCGAGAGAACACTGAAGCTTTCTTT. As protein: CASSARENTEAFF.

The chain links TRBV7-9 to TRBJ2-6; D is uncertain. Germline V gene data show CDR1 as SEHNR and CDR2 as FQNEAQ (reference sequence). The CDR3 has 15 amino acids. Trimming took 1 base from V and 1 from J, leaving 5 bases between them. The CDR3, as DNA: TGTGCCAGCAGCTTAGGGGGATCTGGGGCCAACGTCCTGACTTTC. This gives the protein CASSLGGSGANVLTF.

About this clone itself: The junction departs from germline at one end; a sequencing error may be responsible. The J gene is TRBJ1-5, the V gene TRBV6-1; 7 nucleotides match TRBD1. Germline V CDR1 and CDR2: MNHNS, SASEGT. CDR3 length: 15 residues. The CDR3 is CASSPVEGAGQLQHF. CDR3 DNA: TGTGCCAGCAGCCCCGTCGAGGGGGCTGGGCAGCTCCAGCATTTT.

The chain links TRBV4-2 to TRBJ2-3; 13 bases fit TRBD2. The V and J ends lost 5 bases and 8 bases, in that order; junction bases with no gene match: 4. This CDR3 has 14 amino acids. CDR1 and CDR2 (germline): LGHNA, YNFKEQ. The CDR3 nucleotides read TGTGCCAGCAGCGGACTAGCGGGAGTGGGTACGCAGTATTTT. Amino acid sequence: CASSGLAGVGTQYF.

The J gene is TRBJ1-4, the V gene TRBV27; the match to TRBD1 covers 8 bases. Trimming took 6 bases from V and 2 from J; bases not matched to a gene: 2. The CDR3 runs 14 residues. The germline V gene encodes CDR1 MNHEY and CDR2 SMNVEV (reference sequence). CDR3 nucleotide sequence: TGTGCCAGCAGCAGACAGGGGACTAATGAAAAACTGTTTTTT. This translates into CASSRQGTNEKLFF.

The chain carries TRBV5-1 and TRBJ2-5; 12 bases are shared with TRBD2. V was clipped by 0 bases and J by 2 bases; unmatched bases: 5. Germline values: CDR1 SGHRS, CDR2 YFSETQ. The CDR3 is 17 residues long. CDR3 nucleotides: TGCGCCAGCAGCTTGGCCGGGACTAGCGGGTGGCAAGAGACCCAGTACTTC. Translation gives CASSLAGTSGWQETQYF.

V is TRBV19 and J is TRBJ2-2; either TRBD1 or TRBD2 may supply D (6 bases each). The CDR3 has 14 amino acids. Germline CDR1 reads LNHDA; CDR2 reads SQIVND (reference sequence). V was trimmed by 5 bases and J by 6 bases, leaving 13 bases between them. For the CDR3, the DNA is TGTGCCAGTAGTGTTACAGGGAGGTCCGGGGAGCTGTTTTTT. It is translated as CASSVTGRSGELFF.

This chain connects TRBV10-3 to TRBJ1-2, with D tentatively TRBD1 (6 bases). Germline V lookup: CDR1 ENHRY, CDR2 SYGVKD. Deletions cut 5 bases from V and 6 bases from J, with 13 bases between. CDR3 length: 13 residues. The CDR3 region has the DNA TGTGCCATCAGTCGTTCAGGGGTAGATGGCTACACCTTC. This sequence encodes CAISRSGVDGYTF.

This rearrangement joins TRBV28 to TRBJ2-3; D is ambiguous. The CDR3 loop spans 13 amino acids. The germline V gene has CDR1 MDHEN and CDR2 SYDVKM. V shed 2 bases and J shed 2 bases, with 5 bases lying between them. The CDR3 DNA reads as TGTGCCAGCAGTTTAGTTCCCACAGATACGCAGTATTTT. Protein sequence: CASSLVPTDTQYF.

This CDR3 is CASRPTVDYGYTF. CDR3 bases: TGTGCCAGCAGGCCGACAGTAGACTATGGCTACACCTTC. This chain uses TRBV6-1 with TRBJ1-2; maybe TRBD1 (5 bases). The V and J ends lost 6 bases and 3 bases respectively, with 11 bases between them. The CDR3 contains 13 residues. Germline lookup yields CDR1 MNHNS and CDR2 SASEGT.

The rearrangement uses TRBV28 and TRBJ2-1; D may be TRBD1 (6 bases). Germline values: CDR1 MDHEN, CDR2 SYDVKM. Trimming pared 2 bases from V and 7 bases from J, leaving 12 bases between. The CDR3 loop spans 14 amino acids. The CDR3: CASSLAQGRNEQFF. For the CDR3, the DNA is TGTGCCAGCAGTTTAGCACAGGGCAGAAATGAGCAGTTCTTC.

This rearrangement joins TRBV10-3 to TRBJ2-1; TRBD2 agrees at 14 bases. Germline V gives CDR1 ENHRY, CDR2 SYGVKD. The CDR3 contains 16 residues. V was clipped by 3 bases and J by 10 bases; unmatched bases: 8. The DNA of the CDR3 is TGTGCCATCAGTGACCCGACTAGCGGGAGGGTTCGGGAGCAGTTCTTC. Translating it yields CAISDPTSGRVREQFF.

The CDR3 loop is CASSLGTSGIYEQYF. In DNA, the CDR3 is TGCGCCAGCAGCCTCGGGACTAGCGGGATATACGAGCAGTACTTC. The V call is TRBV5-1, the J call TRBJ2-7; 13 nucleotides line up with TRBD2. The CDR3 consists of 15 residues. The germline V gene has CDR1 SGHRS and CDR2 YFSETQ. J was trimmed by 4 bases and V by 4 bases; bases with no gene match: 5.

The chain employs TRBV30 and TRBJ2-3; the match to TRBD2 covers 7 bases. This CDR3 has 16 amino acids. The V and J ends lost 3 bases and 5 bases, in that order; junction bases with no gene match: 14. CDR1 is GTSNPN, CDR2 SVGIG, per germline (reference sequence). The CDR3 DNA is TGTGCCTGGAGCTCTGGACGAGCGGGGCAAGGAGATACGCAGTATTTT. Amino acids: CAWSSGRAGQGDTQYF.

This chain uses TRBV6-1 with TRBJ2-7, with TRBD2 as a possible D gene (5 bases). Germline V CDR1 and CDR2: MNHNS, SASEGT. The V end was cut by 6 bases, the J end by 5 bases, with 20 bases between. This CDR3 has 15 amino acids. CDR3: CASRRATVRWDEQYF. The CDR3 bases are TGTGCCAGCAGGAGGGCTACCGTAAGATGGGACGAGCAGTACTTC.

The genes are TRBV28 and TRBJ1-5; D gene unclear. The CDR3 is 13 amino acids. V was cut by 10 bases and J by 4 bases, with 14 bases left in between. Germline V lookup: CDR1 MDHEN, CDR2 SYDVKM. CDR3 DNA: TGTGCCACCCAATGGGCGGGGAATCAGCCCCAGCATTTT. This sequence encodes CATQWAGNQPQHF.

The genes are TRBV6-1 and TRBJ2-7; 8 bases are shared with TRBD2. This CDR3 is built from 12 residues. The V gene end was trimmed by 4 bases and the J gene end by 13 bases; junction bases not matched to a gene: 9. The germline V gene has CDR1 MNHNS and CDR2 SASEGT. The CDR3 reads CASSAREGLGYF. CDR3 coding DNA: TGTGCCAGCAGTGCCCGGGAGGGCCTTGGTTACTTC.

The chain couples TRBV6-1 to TRBJ1-4, with 10 bases lining up with TRBD1. This CDR3 comprises 14 residues. V shed 6 bases and J 8 bases; nucleotides not matched to a gene: 6. In germline, CDR1 is MNHNS, CDR2 SASEGT. The chain's CDR3 is CASSDRGRGEKLFF. CDR3 in DNA: TGTGCCAGCAGCGACAGGGGGCGCGGGGAAAAACTGTTTTTT.

The chain combines TRBV6-1 with TRBJ1-1; D call uncertain. Per the germline V gene, CDR1 is MNHNS and CDR2 is SASEGT. V gave up 8 bases and J gave up 9 bases, with 19 bases separating them. This CDR3 region has 13 residues. The CDR3 loop reads CASSNLNDYKAFF. In DNA form, the CDR3 reads TGTGCCAGCTCAAACCTAAACGACTATAAAGCTTTCTTT.

The chain combines TRBV5-1 with TRBJ2-6; maybe TRBD2 (5 bases). The CDR3 spans 17 residues. Germline assignment: CDR1 SGHRS and CDR2 YFSETQ. V dropped 4 bases and J dropped 1 base, with 15 bases sitting between them. Here the CDR3 DNA reads TGCGCCAGCAGCCCGGGGATATATCTTTCTGGGGCCAACGTCCTGACTTTC. It is translated as CASSPGIYLSGANVLTF.

J is TRBJ2-3 and V is TRBV10-3; the D gene is possibly TRBD1 (6 bases). V lost 10 bases and J 2 bases, leaving 13 bases between the germline ends. The germline CDR1 and CDR2 sequences are ENHRY and SYGVKD. The CDR3 has 13 residues. DNA for the CDR3: TGTGCCACCCGGGACACTAACACAGATACGCAGTATTTT. Its protein product is CATRDTNTDTQYF.

The chain is built from TRBV6-1 and TRBJ2-7, with TRBD1 identical over 7 bases. Trimming cost V 4 bases and J 3 bases; bases outside gene matches: 9. The CDR3 extends over 15 amino acids. Germline V CDR1 and CDR2: MNHNS, SASEGT. CDR3: CASSVRRDSIYEQYF. CDR3 sequence (DNA): TGTGCCAGCAGTGTTCGCCGGGACAGCATCTACGAGCAGTACTTC.